The T cell receptor beta chain under discussion was sequenced for a study of Graves' ophthalmopathy and Graves' hyperthyroidism. Study findings and constraints: Most thyroid clonotypes with frequency above 0.001 were detected in blood too.

Amplification of the TCR beta CDR3 regions used RNA transcripts (as template). The first-round RT-PCR employed HTBI primers together with the Qiagen OneStep RT-PCR kit. A multiplex PCR was then performed as the second round. TCRdb reanalysed the multiplex PCR reads using MiXCR and keeps one entry per CDR3 protein. Seen here are hundreds of thousands of distinct CDR3 sequences, 22% observed once, and the top ten hold more than 5.5%. Stable hyperthyroidism meant no progression to ophthalmopathy within 18 months of follow-up. Exclusion covered patients with other autoimmune diseases or uncontrolled infections (as well as pregnancy or lactation). This clonotype has a count of ten or more. Its target is not known. V lost 1 base and J lost 10, with 11 bases in between. From germline, CDR1 is SGHDN and CDR2 FVKESK. CDR3 length: 14 amino acids.

This sequence originates from a woman aged 18-29 years with stable Graves' hyperthyroidism. Some clones in this sample may be carry-over from other donors' samples. The chain is built from TRBV14 and TRBJ1-6; D not certain. The sequenced material came from peripheral blood. The CDR3 loop reads CASSQAFEISPLHF. The CDR3 nucleotides read TGTGCCAGCAGCCAAGCATTCGAAATATCACCCCTCCACTTT.